This T cell receptor beta chain came from a study of blood T cell repertoires in COVID-19. Study background: Sites across the United States, Italy and Spain contributed samples from acute and convalescent COVID-19.

V dropped 0 bases and J dropped 1; count of bases not matched to a gene: 12. This CDR3 is 19 amino acids long. Germline V CDR1 and CDR2: KGHSH, LQKENI. A single count supports this clone. Sequencing used immunoSEQ multiplex PCR; TCRdb keeps in-frame clones, though not all of them. The sample holds approximately 190,000 clones, around 80% seen once. The chain carries TRBV18 and TRBJ2-3; 8 bases match TRBD1. The material sequenced was peripheral blood. This sequence was found in a man under 40 with active or convalescent COVID-19. The CDR3 DNA reads TGTGCCAGCTCACCACCTTCCAGGGGGCTTGGAAAGGGCACAGATACGCAGTATTTT. This translates into CASSPPSRGLGKGTDTQYF.